One and the same sample provided the 23 T cell receptor beta chains below, sequenced in a study of T-cell memory formation after mild COVID-19. In TCRdb, the 5' RACE reads were re-called with MiXCR into one record per CDR3 protein. The sample records 350,000 or so distinct CDR3 sequences, about an eighth being singletons. The sample was PBMCs or a T cell subset sorted from them (not recorded which). Receptors originate from a man aged 18 to 35 who had mild COVID-19 (a few samples of this study predate the infection). Cell type and time point are not known.

This clonotype was observed a few times. The chain couples TRBV12-3 or TRBV12-4 to TRBJ1-5; tentative D call: TRBD1 (5 bases). The V end lost 1 base, the J end lost 0 bases, and 10 bases lay between the germline ends. This CDR3 has 16 amino acids. The CDR3 sequence is CASSLGQMYSNQPQHF. For the CDR3, the DNA is TGTGCCAGCAGTTTAGGACAGATGTATAGCAATCAGCCCCAGCATTTT.

The CDR3 DNA follows: TGTGCCAGCAGGGGAGGGACGATCAGGGATGAGCAGTTCTTC. Amino acids: CASRGGTIRDEQFF. The chain carries TRBV25-1 and TRBJ2-1, with 7 bases identical to TRBD2. Germline lookup yields CDR1 MGHDK and CDR2 SYGVNS. This CDR3 is built from 14 residues. With 6 bases clipped from V and 8 bases from J, the junction kept 10 bases outside the gene matches.

This chain joins TRBV7-9 and TRBJ2-5; TRBD2 matches 7 bases. CDR3 size: 16 residues. Germline-derived CDR1 and CDR2 are SEHNR and FQNEAQ (reference sequence). With V trimmed by 4 bases and J by 4 bases, 12 bases remained unmatched. The CDR3 sequence is CASSSARAGVRETQYF. CDR3 nucleotide sequence: TGTGCCAGCAGCTCCGCCAGGGCGGGGGTTAGAGAGACCCAGTACTTC.

There are a few counts of this clonotype. The chain employs TRBV5-6 and TRBJ2-5; TRBD2 is a possible D gene (6 bases). CDR3 length equals 15 residues. Germline V gene lookup returns CDR1 SGHDT and CDR2 YYEEEE. V shed 0 bases and J shed 0 bases, with 9 bases lying between them. The CDR3 bases are TGTGCCAGCAGCTTGGCCTCGGGGGACCAAGAGACCCAGTACTTC. As protein: CASSLASGDQETQYF.

This clonotype showed up many times. The chain joins TRBV7-9 to TRBJ2-1; D is unclear. The CDR3 runs 11 residues. Germline CDR1 is SEHNR and CDR2 is FQNEAQ (reference sequence). With 1 base removed from V and 12 bases from J, the gap between germline ends came to 7 bases. CDR3 bases: TGTGCCAGCAGCTTAGACAGTCCGCAGTTCTTC. Amino acid sequence: CASSLDSPQFF.

The chain carries TRBV18 and TRBJ2-3; a weak D match, TRBD2 (5 bases). The CDR3 consists of 16 residues. V gave up 7 bases and J gave up 6 bases, with 23 bases separating them. The germline gives CDR1 KGHSH, CDR2 LQKENI. The CDR3: CASFRAWLPLADTQYF. CDR3 in DNA: TGTGCCAGCTTCCGGGCGTGGCTTCCCCTAGCCGATACGCAGTATTTT.

This chain joins TRBV7-2 and TRBJ2-2; D possibly corresponds to TRBD1 (6 bases). This CDR3 has 14 residues. Germline assignment: CDR1 SGHTA and CDR2 FQGNSA. Trimming took off 3 bases at V and 6 bases at J, with 11 bases between the two ends. The CDR3 loop reads CASSFGWGPGELFF. CDR3 bases: TGTGCCAGCAGCTTCGGGTGGGGGCCCGGGGAGCTGTTTTTT.

This clonotype has only a few counts. The chain uses TRBV7-9 and TRBJ1-2, with D perhaps matching TRBD1 (5 bases). The germline V and J ends were trimmed by 5 bases and 5 bases, with 12 bases remaining between them. In germline, CDR1 is SEHNR, CDR2 FQNEAQ (reference sequence). This CDR3 contains 13 residues. CDR3 nucleotide sequence: TGTGCCAGCAGCGCCCCGACAGCATATGGCTACACCTTC. As protein: CASSAPTAYGYTF.

This CDR3 is CASSEGTNTEAFF. CDR3 nucleotides: TGTGCCAGCTCGGAGGGGACAAACACTGAAGCTTTCTTT. The chain is built from TRBV7-3 and TRBJ1-1; D may be TRBD1 (6 bases). Germline CDR1 reads SGHTA; CDR2 reads FQGTGA. The CDR3 has 13 residues. V lost 8 bases, J lost 2 bases, and 12 bases lay in between.

This clonotype was picked up a small number of times. The chain recombines TRBV29-1 with TRBJ1-1; tentative D call: TRBD1 (6 bases). V dropped 6 bases and J dropped 7 bases, with 18 bases sitting between them. This CDR3 comprises 13 residues. The germline gives CDR1 SQVTM, CDR2 ANQGSEA. The CDR3 loop reads CSVAKGGRGEAFF. DNA for the CDR3: TGCAGCGTCGCGAAGGGGGGGAGAGGTGAAGCTTTCTTT.

This clonotype was seen a handful of times. This chain uses TRBV6-5 with TRBJ2-2; 10 bases map to TRBD1. The CDR3 is 14 amino acids. The junction had 2 bases not matched to a gene; V was cut back by 2 bases and J by 8 bases. Germline V gives CDR1 MNHEY, CDR2 SVGAGI. CDR3 nucleotides: TGTGCCAGCAGTTACGGGACAGGGGTTGGGGAGCTGTTTTTT. This sequence encodes CASSYGTGVGELFF.

This clonotype came up a few times. The chain combines TRBV6-2 or TRBV6-3 with TRBJ1-1, with 8 bases fitting TRBD1. This CDR3 has 14 residues. Trimming removed 7 bases from V and 3 bases from J; junction bases left unmatched: 7. Germline V gene sequence: CDR1 MNHEY, CDR2 SVGEGT. CDR3 sequence: CASIIQGAHTEAFF. CDR3 DNA sequence: TGTGCCAGCATCATCCAGGGGGCGCACACTGAAGCTTTCTTT.

This chain links TRBV20-1 with TRBJ1-1; no firm D call. The CDR3 runs to 14 residues. Per germline, CDR1 DFQATT and CDR2 SNEGSKA (reference sequence). V was shortened by 0 bases and J by 4 bases, with 12 bases between the two germline ends. The CDR3 loop is CSARDQLGSTEAFF. The CDR3 nucleotides are TGCAGTGCTAGAGATCAGCTGGGGTCCACTGAAGCTTTCTTT.

This clonotype was recorded a few times. The rearrangement links TRBV5-1 to TRBJ2-5; no clear D. Germline values: CDR1 SGHRS, CDR2 YFSETQ. The CDR3 extends over 14 amino acids. The ends were cut back, 1 base at V and 3 bases at J, with 10 bases in the middle. CDR3 sequence (DNA): TGCGCCAGCAGCTTGATGGCCAGCGAAGAGACCCAGTACTTC. Amino acids: CASSLMASEETQYF.

Written as DNA, the CDR3 is TGTGCCAGCAACGTTAACACCGGGGAGCTGTTTTTT. This gives the protein CASNVNTGELFF. The rearrangement links TRBV5-5 to TRBJ2-2; no definite D call. With 6 bases removed from V and 2 bases from J, the gap between germline ends came to 5 bases. The germline CDR1 and CDR2 sequences are SGHKS and YYEKEE (reference sequence). The CDR3 totals 12 residues.

This chain connects TRBV6-5 to TRBJ1-2; D is ambiguous. Germline V gene sequence: CDR1 MNHEY, CDR2 SVGAGI. V shed 8 bases and J shed 3 bases, with 10 bases lying between them. The CDR3 extends over 12 amino acids. The chain's CDR3 is CASGLQYYGYTF. CDR3 DNA sequence: TGTGCCAGCGGATTACAGTACTATGGCTACACCTTC.

This clonotype was counted between two and nine times. This chain uses TRBV29-1 with TRBJ1-2, with TRBD1 matching 10 bases. The CDR3 extends over 13 amino acids. The junction had 3 bases not matched to a gene; V was cut back by 6 bases and J by 2 bases. The germline V gene has CDR1 SQVTM and CDR2 ANQGSEA. The CDR3 here is CSVGTGANYGYTF. Written as DNA, the CDR3 is TGCAGCGTAGGGACAGGGGCGAACTATGGCTACACCTTC.

J is TRBJ1-5 and V is TRBV2; the D gene is possibly TRBD1 (5 bases). CDR3 size: 13 residues. Germline V gene lookup returns CDR1 SNHLY and CDR2 FYNNEI. V was trimmed by 10 bases and J by 3 bases, leaving 13 bases between them. The CDR3 nucleotides read TGTGCCACCACCGAACAGGCCAATCAGCCCCAGCATTTT. Its protein product is CATTEQANQPQHF.

This clonotype was observed a few times. The rearrangement joins TRBV20-1 to TRBJ1-6; 12 bases align to TRBD1. Germline assignment: CDR1 DFQATT and CDR2 SNEGSKA (reference sequence). The CDR3 has 14 amino acids. V lost 6 bases and J lost 14; bases outside the gene matches: 11. CDR3 sequence reads: CSAPSGTGGRALHF. For the CDR3, the DNA is TGCAGTGCGCCATCCGGGACAGGGGGCCGGGCCCTCCACTTT.

This clonotype was recorded a few times. The chain links TRBV7-9 to TRBJ1-2; D gene unclear. CDR3 size: 14 residues. V was pared by 5 bases and J by 4 bases, with 14 bases between. Per the germline V gene, CDR1 is SEHNR and CDR2 is FQNEAQ (reference sequence). Here the CDR3 DNA reads TGTGCCAGCAGCCTCGGGCGGACCGCCTATGGCTACACCTTC. This codes for CASSLGRTAYGYTF.

Many counts were recorded for this clonotype. The chain has TRBV28 and TRBJ1-2; D is undetermined. V lost 6 bases to trimming and J lost 8 bases, with 10 bases between them. Germline CDR1 MDHEN, CDR2 SYDVKM. There are 11 residues in the CDR3. The CDR3 loop is CASSLSRGYTF. CDR3 DNA: TGTGCCAGCAGCTTAAGTCGAGGCTACACCTTC.

The chain links TRBV4-2 to TRBJ2-7; D call uncertain. Trimming cost V 5 bases and J 1 base, with 6 bases left between them. This CDR3 region has 12 residues. CDR1 is LGHNA and CDR2 is YNFKEQ in the germline V gene. In DNA form, the CDR3 reads TGTGCCAGCAGCGGGATTTCCTACGAGCAGTACGTC. Its translation: CASSGISYEQYV.

This clonotype was picked up a small number of times. The J gene is TRBJ2-4, the V gene TRBV29-1, with 10 bases lining up with TRBD1. The CDR3 sequence is 13 residues long. The J segment lost 4 bases and the V segment lost 7 bases, leaving 4 bases of the junction unmatched. Germline-derived CDR1 and CDR2 are SQVTM and ANQGSEA. Here the CDR3 reads CSGTGGIKNIQYF. The CDR3 DNA is TGCAGCGGGACAGGGGGGATAAAAAACATTCAGTACTTC.